This T cell receptor (beta chain) was sequenced during a study of cytomegalovirus exposure and HLA in healthy donors. 13 Jbeta primers and 60 Vbeta primers were used for the PCR. TCRdb's table, derived via immunoSEQ multiplex PCR, lists solely in-frame clones and lacks some. This table holds 150,000 to 200,000 clones, approximately 80% found once. This clone was picked up a small number of times. Per germline, CDR1 LNHDA and CDR2 SQIVND (reference sequence). The V end was cut by 7 bases, the J end by 0 bases, with 13 bases between. This CDR3 has 16 amino acids. Donors were ostensibly healthy at sampling, although undocumented immune exposures were probable.

This clonotype was sampled from a man aged 30 to 45 in good health and CMV-seronegative. The sample comprised PBMCs. The chain carries TRBV19 and TRBJ2-6; a possible D gene is TRBD1 (6 bases). The CDR3 DNA is TGTGCCAGTATGCGCAGGGGTGACTCTGGGGCCAACGTCCTGACTTTC. Translated, it gives CASMRRGDSGANVLTF.